This entry is about one TCR beta chain. This entry comes from a study of T cells after somatic rescue of genetic block. The assay was immunoSEQ multiplex PCR, and TCRdb's table has in-frame clones only and misses some. The table has about 72,000 clones, around 90% seen once. Trimming cost V 7 bases and J 5 bases, with 14 bases left between them. The CDR3 is 13 residues long. Germline lookup yields CDR1 SEHNR and CDR2 FQNEAQ (reference sequence). The sequenced sample was peripheral blood mononuclear cells (PBMCs). The chain links TRBV7-9 to TRBJ2-5; D unclear. This clonotype was obtained from a man aged 25-45 years. For the CDR3, the DNA is TGTGCCAGCATAAGTCCGATCGGGGAGACCCAGTACTTC. Residues: CASISPIGETQYF.